Shown below are 6 T cell receptor beta chains from a single sample sequenced in a study of cytomegalovirus exposure and HLA in healthy donors. Amplification used 60 Vbeta primers and 13 Jbeta primers. Generated by immunoSEQ multiplex PCR, the TCRdb table keeps only in-frame clones and is missing some. Seen here are tens of thousands of clones, under 80% observed once, and the top ten hold 12% to 15%. The sample consisted of PBMCs. The receptors were sampled from a male donor in good health and CMV-seropositive.

V gene TRBV9 combines with J gene TRBJ2-5, with D unresolved. The J call may be incorrect, as the DNA end agrees better with TRBJ2-7. This CDR3 has 14 residues. From germline, CDR1 is SGDLS and CDR2 YYNGEE. For the CDR3, the DNA is TGTGCCAGCAGCGTCGACGGTGGGGCCTACGAGCAGTACTTC. It is translated as CASSVDGGAYEQYF.

This clone was seen only a few times. In nucleotides, the CDR3 is TGTGCCAGCAGCTTTCTAGCGGGGGGGGTTCCCCAAGAGACCCAGTACTTC. Its translation: CASSFLAGGVPQETQYF. This chain joins TRBV11-2 and TRBJ2-5; 12 nucleotides agree with TRBD2. The CDR3 loop spans 17 amino acids. From germline, CDR1 is SGHAT and CDR2 FQNNGV. Trimming took 3 bases from V and 1 from J; bases not matched to a gene: 6.

The chain joins TRBV27 to TRBJ1-4; tentative D call: TRBD1 (6 bases). V was clipped by 3 bases and J by 8 bases, with 10 bases between them. The CDR3 runs 13 residues. The germline V gene encodes CDR1 MNHEY and CDR2 SMNVEV (reference sequence). The CDR3 spells CASSLVRGEKLFF. The DNA of the CDR3 is TGTGCCAGCAGTTTGGTCAGGGGAGAAAAACTGTTTTTT.

The V and J genes are TRBV6-5 and TRBJ1-6; 8 bases are a match to TRBD1. V gave up 2 bases and J gave up 10 bases; unmatched junction bases: 7. The CDR3 loop spans 15 amino acids. Germline CDR1 and CDR2: MNHEY and SVGAGI. The chain's CDR3 is CASSYDRGVGSPLHF. In DNA, the CDR3 is TGTGCCAGCAGTTACGACAGGGGAGTGGGATCACCCCTCCACTTT.

The CDR3 spells CASNTGSTDTQYF. In nucleotides, the CDR3 is TGTGCCAGCAACACAGGGAGCACAGATACGCAGTATTTT. J is TRBJ2-3 and V is TRBV9; the D gene is possibly TRBD1 (6 bases). Germline V CDR1 and CDR2: SGDLS, YYNGEE. Trimming cost V 6 bases and J 0 bases, with 8 bases left between them. The CDR3 has 13 amino acids.

This rearrangement joins TRBV10-2 to TRBJ2-2, with TRBD2 as a possible D gene (6 bases). The CDR3 spans 17 residues. V gave up 10 bases and J gave up 2 bases, with 23 bases separating them. CDR1 is WSHSY and CDR2 is SAAADI in the germline V gene. The CDR3 here is CATNPPRVAENTGELFF. The CDR3 bases are TGCGCCACCAACCCCCCACGGGTAGCGGAAAACACCGGGGAGCTGTTTTTT.